The TCR beta chain described here comes from a study of Tregs in tolerant kidney transplant recipients. Across the whole study: Related graft donors supplied nonmyeloablative bone marrow transplants, and mixed chimerism was transient. Study results and limitations: Few patients were studied, so findings need validation in larger groups.

A remark on this clone: Its specificity is unknown.

This CDR3 has 15 residues. With 5 bases clipped from V and 5 bases from J, the junction kept 10 bases outside the gene matches. The germline V gene encodes CDR1 MNHNS and CDR2 SASEGT. Profiling relied on immunoSEQ multiplex PCR, and the TCRdb table lists in-frame clones only, not all of them. The sample contains approximately 99,000 clones, almost 90% of which appear only once. V usage is TRBV6-1 and J usage is TRBJ1-1; 8 bases match TRBD1. The receptor's source is a human donor who received a combined kidney and bone marrow transplant. The sample consisted of CD4+ T cells from blood, taken before the transplant. The CDR3: CASSFSWTGSTEAFF. In DNA form, the CDR3 reads TGTGCCAGCAGTTTTTCTTGGACAGGGAGTACTGAAGCTTTCTTT.